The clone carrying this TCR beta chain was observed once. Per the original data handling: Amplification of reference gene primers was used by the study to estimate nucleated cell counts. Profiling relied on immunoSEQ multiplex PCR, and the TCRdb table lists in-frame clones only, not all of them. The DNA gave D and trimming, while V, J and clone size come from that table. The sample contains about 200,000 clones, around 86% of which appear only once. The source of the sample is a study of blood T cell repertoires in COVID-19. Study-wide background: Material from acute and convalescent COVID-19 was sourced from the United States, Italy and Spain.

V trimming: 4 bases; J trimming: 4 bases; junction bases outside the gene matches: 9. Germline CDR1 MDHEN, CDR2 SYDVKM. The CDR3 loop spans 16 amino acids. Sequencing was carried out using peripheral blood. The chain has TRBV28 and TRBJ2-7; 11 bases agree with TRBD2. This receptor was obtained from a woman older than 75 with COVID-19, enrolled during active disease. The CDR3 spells CASSSQKASGRYEQYF. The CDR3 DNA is TGTGCCAGCAGTTCCCAAAAAGCTAGCGGGAGGTACGAGCAGTACTTC.